The clone carrying this T cell receptor (beta chain) was seen only a few times. Its antigen is not known. This entry comes from a study of regulatory T cells in long-lasting Graves disease. Study context: Persistence in Graves' disease required over 5 years of antithyroid drugs plus positive TSH receptor antibodies. Study-level points and caveats: Newly diagnosed Graves' patients had higher TCR diversity than persistent ones. Comparison showed that persistent patients shared more public clonotypes (2,741) than new patients (over 950).

The germline V gene has CDR1 LGHDT and CDR2 YNNKEL (reference sequence). The CDR3 is 15 amino acids. J lost 4 bases, V lost 2 bases, and 4 bases had no gene match. The TCR beta library used iRepertoire HTBI primers with Arm-PCR amplification of CDR3. Using its own MiXCR run on the multiplex PCR reads, TCRdb lists one record per CDR3 protein. This sample has a few hundred thousand distinct CDR3 sequences, with approximately 21% found just once. As for time point: persistent/refractory GD, antithyroid drugs over 5 years with positive TRAb. The TCR library used RNA extracted from PBMCs. By American Thyroid Association guidelines, Graves' disease was diagnosed in the cohort.

This rearrangement joins TRBV3-1 to TRBJ2-7; 11 bases line up with TRBD2. This clonotype was sampled from a female donor with Graves disease. The specimen comprised peripheral blood mononuclear cells (PBMCs), sampled when the disease was refractory, from a patient treated with antithyroid drugs. This CDR3 is CASSQQGLAVYEQYF. The CDR3 bases are TGTGCCAGCAGCCAACAGGGACTAGCGGTTTACGAGCAGTACTTC.